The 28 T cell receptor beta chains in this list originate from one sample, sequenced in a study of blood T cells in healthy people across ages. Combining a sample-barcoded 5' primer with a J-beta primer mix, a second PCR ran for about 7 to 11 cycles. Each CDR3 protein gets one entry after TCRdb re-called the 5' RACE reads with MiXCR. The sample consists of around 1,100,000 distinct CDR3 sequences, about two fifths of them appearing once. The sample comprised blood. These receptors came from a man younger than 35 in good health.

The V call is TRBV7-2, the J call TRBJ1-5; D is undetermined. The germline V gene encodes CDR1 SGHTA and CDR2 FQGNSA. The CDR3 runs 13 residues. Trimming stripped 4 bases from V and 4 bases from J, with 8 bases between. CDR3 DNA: TGTGCCAGCAGCTGGCACGGAAATCAGCCCCAGCATTTT. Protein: CASSWHGNQPQHF.

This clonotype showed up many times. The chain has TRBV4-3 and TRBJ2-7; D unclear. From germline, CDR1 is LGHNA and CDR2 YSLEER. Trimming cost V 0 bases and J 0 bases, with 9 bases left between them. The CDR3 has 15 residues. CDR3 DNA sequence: TGCGCCAGCAGCCAAGATTGGACCGCCTCCTACGAGCAGTACTTC. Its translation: CASSQDWTASYEQYF.

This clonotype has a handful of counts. The CDR3 nucleotides are TGCAGCGCTGCGACAGGGACAGCGAGCACAGATACGCAGTATTTT. Residues: CSAATGTASTDTQYF. The rearrangement links TRBV29-1 to TRBJ2-3; the match to TRBD1 covers 7 bases. Germline V lookup: CDR1 SQVTM, CDR2 ANQGSEA. The CDR3 totals 15 residues. Germline trimming cut 7 bases from V and 0 bases from J; bases unmatched to any gene: 10.

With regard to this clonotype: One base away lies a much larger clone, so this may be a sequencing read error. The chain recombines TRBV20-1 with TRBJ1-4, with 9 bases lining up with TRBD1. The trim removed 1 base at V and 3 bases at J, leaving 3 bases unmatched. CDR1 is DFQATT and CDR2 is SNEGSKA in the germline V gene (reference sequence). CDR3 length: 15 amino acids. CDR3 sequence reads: CSARVGTGSNEKLFF. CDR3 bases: TGCAGTGCTAGAGTAGGGACAGGGTCTAATGAAAAACTGTTTTTT.

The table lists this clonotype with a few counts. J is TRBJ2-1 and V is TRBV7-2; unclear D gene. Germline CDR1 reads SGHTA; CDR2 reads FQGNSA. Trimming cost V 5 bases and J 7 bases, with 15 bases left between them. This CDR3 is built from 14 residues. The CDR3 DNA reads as TGTGCCAGCAGCCCAGTACTCACTAAGAATGAGCAGTTCTTC. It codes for CASSPVLTKNEQFF.

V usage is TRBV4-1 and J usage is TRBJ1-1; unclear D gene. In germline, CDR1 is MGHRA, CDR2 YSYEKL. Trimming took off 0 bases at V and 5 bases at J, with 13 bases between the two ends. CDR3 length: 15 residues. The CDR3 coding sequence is TGCGCCAGCAGCCAAGATTTAGGGCGAGGGACTGAAGCTTTCTTT. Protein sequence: CASSQDLGRGTEAFF.

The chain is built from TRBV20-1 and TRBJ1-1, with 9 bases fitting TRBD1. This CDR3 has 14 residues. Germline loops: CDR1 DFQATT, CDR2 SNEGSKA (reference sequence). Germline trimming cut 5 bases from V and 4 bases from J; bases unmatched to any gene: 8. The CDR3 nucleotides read TGCAGTGCTGACGATACAGGGGGCGGCACTGAAGCTTTCTTT. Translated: CSADDTGGGTEAFF.

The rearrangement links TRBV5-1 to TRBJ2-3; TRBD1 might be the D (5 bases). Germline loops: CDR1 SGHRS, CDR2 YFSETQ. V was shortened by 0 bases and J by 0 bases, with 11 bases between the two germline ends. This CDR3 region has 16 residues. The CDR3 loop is CASSLGGGKSTDTQYF. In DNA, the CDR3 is TGCGCCAGCAGCTTGGGGGGCGGAAAAAGCACAGATACGCAGTATTTT. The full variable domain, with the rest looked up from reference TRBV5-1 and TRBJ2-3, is KAGVTQTPRYLIKTRGQQVTLSCSPISGHRSVSWYQQTPGQGLQFLFEYFSETQRNKGNFPGRFSGRQFSNSRSEMNVSTLELGDSALYLCASSLGGGKSTDTQYFGPGTRLTVL.

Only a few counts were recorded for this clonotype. The CDR3 reads CASRNRPTSDTQYF. As DNA, the CDR3 is TGTGCCAGCAGAAACCGGCCCACCTCAGATACGCAGTATTTT. This chain joins TRBV2 and TRBJ2-3; D remains unclear. The V end was cut by 6 bases, the J end by 4 bases, with 14 bases between. The CDR3 contains 14 residues. The germline V gene has CDR1 SNHLY and CDR2 FYNNEI.

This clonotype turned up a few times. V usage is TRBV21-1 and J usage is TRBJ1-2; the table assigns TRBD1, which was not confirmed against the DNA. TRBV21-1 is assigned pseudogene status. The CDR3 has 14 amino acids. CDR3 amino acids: CASSHRVPDYGYTF. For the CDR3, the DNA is TGTGCCAGCAGTCACAGGGTTCCGGACTATGGCTACACCTTC.

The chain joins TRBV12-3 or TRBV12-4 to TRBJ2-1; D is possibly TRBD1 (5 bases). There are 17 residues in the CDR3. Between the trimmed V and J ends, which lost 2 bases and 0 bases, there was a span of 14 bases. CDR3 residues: CASSLKWAGNSYNEQFF. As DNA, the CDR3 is TGTGCCAGCAGTTTAAAGTGGGCAGGGAACTCCTACAATGAGCAGTTCTTC.

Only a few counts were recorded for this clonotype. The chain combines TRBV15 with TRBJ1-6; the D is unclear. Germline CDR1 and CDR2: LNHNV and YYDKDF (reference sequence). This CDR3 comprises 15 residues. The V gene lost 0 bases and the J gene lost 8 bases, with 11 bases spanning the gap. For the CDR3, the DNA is TGTGCCACCAGCAGAGATGGTCAAATATATTCACCCCTCCACTTT. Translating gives CATSRDGQIYSPLHF.

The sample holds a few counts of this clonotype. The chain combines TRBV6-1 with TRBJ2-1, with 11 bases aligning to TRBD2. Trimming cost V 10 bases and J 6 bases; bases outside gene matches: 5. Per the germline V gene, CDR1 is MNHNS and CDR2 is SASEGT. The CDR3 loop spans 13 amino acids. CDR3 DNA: TGTGCCACCCGACTAGCGGGGACCAATGAGCAGTTCTTC. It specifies CATRLAGTNEQFF.

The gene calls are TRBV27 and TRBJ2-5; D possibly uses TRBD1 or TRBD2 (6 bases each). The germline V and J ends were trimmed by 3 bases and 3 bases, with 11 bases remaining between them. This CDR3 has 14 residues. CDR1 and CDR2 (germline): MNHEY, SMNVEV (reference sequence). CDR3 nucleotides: TGTGCCAGCAGTTTTTCCGGGGGCGAAGAGACCCAGTACTTC. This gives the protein CASSFSGGEETQYF.

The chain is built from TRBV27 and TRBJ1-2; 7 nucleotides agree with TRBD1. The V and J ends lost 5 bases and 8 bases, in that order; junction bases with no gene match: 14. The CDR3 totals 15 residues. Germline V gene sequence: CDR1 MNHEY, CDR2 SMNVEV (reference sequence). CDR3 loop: CASSPNINRGGGYTF. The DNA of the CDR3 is TGTGCCAGCAGTCCGAATATTAACAGGGGTGGAGGCTACACCTTC.

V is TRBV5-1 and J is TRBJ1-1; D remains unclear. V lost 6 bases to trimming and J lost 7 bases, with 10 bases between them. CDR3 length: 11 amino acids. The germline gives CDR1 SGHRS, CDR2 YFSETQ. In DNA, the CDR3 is TGCGCCAGCATGGGAACCCGTGAAGCTTTCTTT. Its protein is CASMGTREAFF.

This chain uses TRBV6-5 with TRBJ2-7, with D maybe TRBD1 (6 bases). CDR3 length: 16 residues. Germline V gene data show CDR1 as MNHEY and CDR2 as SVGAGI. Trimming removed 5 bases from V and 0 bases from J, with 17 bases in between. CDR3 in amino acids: CASSPSQGYPSYEQYF. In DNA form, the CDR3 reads TGTGCCAGCAGTCCATCACAGGGTTATCCCTCCTACGAGCAGTACTTC.

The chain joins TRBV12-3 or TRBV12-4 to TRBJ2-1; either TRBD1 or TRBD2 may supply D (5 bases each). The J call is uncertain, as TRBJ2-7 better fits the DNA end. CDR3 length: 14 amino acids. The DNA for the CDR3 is TGTGCCAGCAGTCGAGGGGCACCGGGAAATGAGCAGTACTTC. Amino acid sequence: CASSRGAPGNEQYF.

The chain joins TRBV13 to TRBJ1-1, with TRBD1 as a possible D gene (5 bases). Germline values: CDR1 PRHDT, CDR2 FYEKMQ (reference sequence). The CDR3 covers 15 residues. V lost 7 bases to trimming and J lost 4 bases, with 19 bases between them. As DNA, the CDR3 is TGTGCCAGCAACCCCACAGGCCTCGGGGTCACTGAAGCTTTCTTT. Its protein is CASNPTGLGVTEAFF.

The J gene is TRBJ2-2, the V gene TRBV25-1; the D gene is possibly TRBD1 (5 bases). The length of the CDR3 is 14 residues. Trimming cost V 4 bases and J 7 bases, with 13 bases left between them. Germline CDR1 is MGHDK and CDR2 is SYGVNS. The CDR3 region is CASSVTRVGGELFF. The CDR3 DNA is TGTGCCAGCAGTGTAACCAGGGTCGGCGGGGAGCTGTTTTTT. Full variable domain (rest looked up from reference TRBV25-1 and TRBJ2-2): EADIYQTPRYLVIGTGKKITLECSQTMGHDKMYWYQQDPGMELHLIHYSYGVNSTEKGDLSSESTVSRIRTEHFPLTLESARPSHTSQYLCASSVTRVGGELFFGEGSRLTVL.

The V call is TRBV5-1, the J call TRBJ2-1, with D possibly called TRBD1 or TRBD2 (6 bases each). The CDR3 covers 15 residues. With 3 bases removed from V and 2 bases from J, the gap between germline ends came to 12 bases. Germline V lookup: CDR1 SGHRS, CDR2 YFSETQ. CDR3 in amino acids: CASSSGAATYNEQFF. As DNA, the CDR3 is TGCGCCAGCAGCTCGGGGGCCGCGACCTACAATGAGCAGTTCTTC.

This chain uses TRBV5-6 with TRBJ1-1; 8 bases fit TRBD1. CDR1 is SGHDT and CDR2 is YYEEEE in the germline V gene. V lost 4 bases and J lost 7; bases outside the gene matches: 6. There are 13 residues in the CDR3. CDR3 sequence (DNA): TGTGCCAGCAGCGGGGCACAGGGGGATGAAGCTTTCTTT. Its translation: CASSGAQGDEAFF.

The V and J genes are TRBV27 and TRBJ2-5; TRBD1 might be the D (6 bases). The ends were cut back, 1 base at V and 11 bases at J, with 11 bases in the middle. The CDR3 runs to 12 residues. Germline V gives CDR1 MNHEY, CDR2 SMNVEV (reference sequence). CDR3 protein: CASSLYGGAQYF. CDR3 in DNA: TGTGCCAGCAGTTTATATGGGGGCGCGCAGTACTTC.

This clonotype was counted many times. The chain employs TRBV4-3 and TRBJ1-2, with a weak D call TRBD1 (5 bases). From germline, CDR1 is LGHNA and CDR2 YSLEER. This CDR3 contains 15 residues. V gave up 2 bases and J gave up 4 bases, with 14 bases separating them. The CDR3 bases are TGCGCCAGCAGCCAAACCCCAGGGCGCGGCTATGGCTACACCTTC. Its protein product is CASSQTPGRGYGYTF.

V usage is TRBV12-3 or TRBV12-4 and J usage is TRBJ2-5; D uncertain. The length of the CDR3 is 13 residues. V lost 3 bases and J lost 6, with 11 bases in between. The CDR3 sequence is CASSLGPKQTQYF. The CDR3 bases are TGTGCCAGCAGTTTGGGCCCCAAGCAGACCCAGTACTTC.

The CDR3 is CASSQEGLGPEDQPQHF. The DNA for the CDR3 is TGCGCCAGCAGCCAAGAAGGTCTGGGTCCGGAGGATCAGCCCCAGCATTTT. The genes are TRBV4-1 and TRBJ1-5; D remains ambiguous. The V and J ends lost 0 bases and 5 bases respectively, with 17 bases between them. The CDR3 consists of 17 residues. Germline V lookup: CDR1 MGHRA, CDR2 YSYEKL.

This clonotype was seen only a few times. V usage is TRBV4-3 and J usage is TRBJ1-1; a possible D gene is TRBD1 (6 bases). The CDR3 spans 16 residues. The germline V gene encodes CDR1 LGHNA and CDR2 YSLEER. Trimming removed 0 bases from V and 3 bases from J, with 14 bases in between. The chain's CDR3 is CASSQEGAGMDTEAFF. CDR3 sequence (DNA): TGCGCCAGCAGCCAAGAGGGGGCAGGTATGGACACTGAAGCTTTCTTT.

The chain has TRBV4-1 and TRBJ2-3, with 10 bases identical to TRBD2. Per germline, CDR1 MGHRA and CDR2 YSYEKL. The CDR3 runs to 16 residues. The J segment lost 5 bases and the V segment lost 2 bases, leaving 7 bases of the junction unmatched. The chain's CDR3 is CASSQWLAGGRDTQYF. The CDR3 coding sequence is TGCGCCAGCAGCCAATGGTTAGCGGGGGGCAGAGATACGCAGTATTTT.